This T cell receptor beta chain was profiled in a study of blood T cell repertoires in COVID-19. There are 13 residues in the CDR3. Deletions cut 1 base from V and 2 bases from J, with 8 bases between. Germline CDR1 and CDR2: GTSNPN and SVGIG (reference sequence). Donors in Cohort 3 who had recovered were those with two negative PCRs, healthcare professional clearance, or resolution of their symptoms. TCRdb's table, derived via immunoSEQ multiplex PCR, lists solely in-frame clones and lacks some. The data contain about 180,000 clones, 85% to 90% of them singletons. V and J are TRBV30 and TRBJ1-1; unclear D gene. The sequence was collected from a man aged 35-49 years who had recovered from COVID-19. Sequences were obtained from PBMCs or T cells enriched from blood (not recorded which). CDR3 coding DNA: TGTGCCTGGAGTGGTTCCGGTAACACTGAAGCTTTCTTT. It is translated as CAWSGSGNTEAFF.